The source of this T cell receptor beta chain is a study of shared clonotypes between healthy human individuals (dated by TCRdb to the early 2020s). For the study in its entirety: The cohort comprised a couple of women and three men aged 18 to 49 years. Per donor, three plates each were used for CD4 naive and CD4 memory, two for CD8 naive, and one for CD8 memory. Blood TCR repertoires of four to six healthy adults were deeply sequenced to estimate repertoire size and the extent of clonotype sharing between individuals. Libraries were prepared and TCR repertoires were sequenced by different laboratories using diverse techniques, in order to increase sequencing depth and limit assay-specific biases. Between about 0.85 and 9.5 billion PBMCs per donor were obtained by leukapheresis. General findings and caveats noted by the study authors: Only blood was sampled, and tissue TCR repertoires likely differ from those in blood. Rarefaction of sorted-subset datasets indicated incomplete sequencing despite the large sequencing depth. Pairwise subsampling led to the expectation that sequencing depth would affect the degree of clonotype sharing among donors. Larger estimated clonotype richness was generally found for naive subsets than for memory subsets. When four donors were compared, the shared fraction of clonotypes was about 5% for naive CD4, less than 4% for naive CD8, 2% to 2.5% for memory CD4, and roughly 0.4% for memory CD8. Clonotypes shared by all four sorted-subset donors showed higher generation probabilities than non-shared clonotypes. The small number of donors limited the genetic and exposure-history diversity represented.

CD8 naive samples were obtained by positive selection for CCR7 among CD45RO-negative cells, yielding a CD45RA+CCR7+ population from which TemRA cells were excluded. The donors were healthy, HIV-negative adults who had no recently reported acute infections or vaccinations. Every donor was a Caucasian adult living in Nashville, Tennessee, USA. After blood collection by leukapheresis, PBMCs were isolated using Ficoll-Histopaque density gradient centrifugation and then cryopreserved in the vapor phase of liquid nitrogen. Analytical flow cytometry was used to check the purity and quantity of each magnetically sorted T cell population. Genomic DNA was isolated from every sorted fraction and measured by UV absorbance on a Nanodrop 2000c. A note on this clone: This clone's antigen is unknown. Qualities for individual bases were not recorded, and no much larger clone is one base off.

CDR1 is given as MDHEN and CDR2 as SYDVKM, both from the germline V gene. The CDR3 goes from the cysteine to the phenylalanine over 14 residues. This entry keeps only the CDR3 DNA: 42 bases, framed from base 1. V is shortened by 5 bases, J by 6 bases, and the region joining them spans 17 bases. Using the deep immunoSEQ assay, multiplex PCR amplified TCR CDR3 regions from genomic DNA. Extracted genomic DNA from each cell subset was spread evenly across all wells of several immunoSEQ 96-well plates, with each plate serving as a replicate. For sorted subsets, 200 to 250 ng of genomic DNA, equivalent to around 30,000 T cell genomes, went into each replicate PCR. Purified libraries were measured with a Qubit 3.0 fluorometer, size-checked on a Bioanalyzer 2100, and measured again with the KAPA Library Quantification kit. Every immunoSEQ 96-well plate was sequenced on a separate single-read 150-cycle Illumina NextSeq 550 flow cell. Regarding the original processing steps: Because only junctional sequences without quality scores were contained in the immunoSEQ output, filtering matching that applied to full-length reads could not be performed. Sequences were annotated with PyIR, a Python wrapper for IgBLAST v1.9, using IMGT germline references to assign V/J genes and CDR3. Any read was removed if the V/J assignment was weak (E-value above 1e-6), the CDR3 was missing, or the read contained stop codons, out-of-frame junctions, or ambiguous translated residues. A V3J clonotype was defined by an identical inferred V gene, J gene, and CDR3 amino acid sequence. To compute the percentage overlap between repertoires, the number of shared unique clonotypes was divided by the size of the smaller repertoire. RTK rarefaction, the Chao1 estimator, and Recon v2.1 estimates of unobserved clonotypes were used to assess repertoire richness. For all TCRbeta clonotypes obtained by the gDNA method from four donors, generation probabilities were computed with OLGA. Drawn from immuneACCESS, this table holds only the in-frame rearrangements with V and J called that TCRdb kept. Clones are partly lost; checked studies trace under half to an unresolved V gene and leave the rest unexplained. The V and J calls and clone size are taken from that table; D and trimming were inferred from the DNA. The sample profile shows around 2,000,000 clones; just over 90% of them were found once. The ten largest make up under 2% of the sample.

The receptor chain draws on TRBV28 and TRBJ2-7, with no confidently assigned D gene. The source of this sequence is a young man in good health. Some clones in this sample may be carry-over from other donors' samples. The sequenced sample consisted of naive CD8+ T cells from PBMCs. The cell subset or site label here, explained by the study, means: CD45RA+CCR7+. The DNA is as follows: TGTGCCAGCAGTCTCTTGCAGGAGAGATCCGAGCAGTACTTC. Its amino acids are CASSLLQERSEQYF.